Following are 25 T cell receptor beta chains from one sample sequenced in a study of spatial heterogeneity in lung cancer. Described time point: sample taken at primary tumor resection. Unsorted whole RNA samples from tumor, nontumor lung or frozen PBMC were sequenced. TCRdb used MiXCR to reprocess the 5' RACE reads, holding one entry per CDR3 protein. Altogether tens of thousands of distinct CDR3 sequences are present, approximately 5.5% being singletons, with the ten largest covering approximately 10%. The source material was PBMCs, sampled at surgery. The receptor source for this set is a male donor with early-stage non-small cell lung cancer.

The chain recombines TRBV15 with TRBJ2-1; 8 bases agree with TRBD1. CDR3 length equals 15 residues. J lost 12 bases, V lost 0 bases, and 10 bases had no gene match. CDR1 and CDR2 (germline): LNHNV, YYDKDF (reference sequence). The CDR3 DNA reads TGTGCCACCAGCAGAGATACGGCCCGGGACAGGCCGCAGTTCTTC. It translates to CATSRDTARDRPQFF.

This clonotype turned up a few times. The CDR3 DNA sequence: TGTGCCAGTAGTAATACAGGGGCCCGGGATAATTCACCCCTCCACTTT. Its translation: CASSNTGARDNSPLHF. The chain links TRBV19 to TRBJ1-6; 7 positions agree with TRBD1. J lost 5 bases, V lost 4 bases, and 8 bases had no gene match. The V gene's germline CDR1 is LNHDA and CDR2 SQIVND (reference sequence). The CDR3 sequence is 16 residues long.

This clonotype was seen ten or more times. CDR3 in amino acids: CASSLDSSYNEQFF. The CDR3 region has the DNA TGTGCCAGCAGTTTGGACAGCTCCTACAATGAGCAGTTCTTC. This chain joins TRBV6-5 and TRBJ2-1, with D perhaps TRBD1 (6 bases). Deletions cut 4 bases from V and 0 bases from J, with 7 bases between. The germline V gene has CDR1 MNHEY and CDR2 SVGAGI. The CDR3 consists of 14 residues.

In its sample, this clonotype was seen many times. V gene TRBV7-8 combines with J gene TRBJ1-3; D is ambiguous. The CDR3 consists of 16 residues. From germline, CDR1 is SGHVS and CDR2 FQNEAQ. V gave up 2 bases and J gave up 1 base, with 12 bases separating them. The CDR3 region is CASSLKLRGSGNTIYF. Here the CDR3 DNA reads TGTGCCAGCAGCTTAAAATTGCGAGGGTCTGGAAACACCATATATTTT.

There are many counts of this clonotype. This chain connects TRBV2 to TRBJ1-6; possible D gene TRBD1, 6 bases. The length of the CDR3 is 15 residues. Germline V gene lookup returns CDR1 SNHLY and CDR2 FYNNEI. The V and J ends lost 6 bases and 7 bases respectively, with 16 bases between them. The DNA of the CDR3 is TGTGCCAGCAGAAGCCCGACAGGCGGCAATTCACCCCTCCACTTT. This translates into CASRSPTGGNSPLHF.

This clonotype was seen repeatedly, ten times or more. The chain couples TRBV20-1 to TRBJ1-1; a possible D gene is TRBD1 (6 bases). Germline V gives CDR1 DFQATT, CDR2 SNEGSKA (reference sequence). The CDR3 has 14 amino acids. The germline V and J ends were trimmed by 1 base and 4 bases, with 13 bases remaining between them. This CDR3 is CSARGGGASTEAFF. The CDR3, as DNA: TGCAGTGCTAGAGGGGGGGGGGCGAGCACTGAAGCTTTCTTT.

At least ten counts were recorded for this clonotype. The rearrangement joins TRBV27 to TRBJ2-6; possible D gene TRBD1, 5 bases. The germline CDR1 and CDR2 sequences are MNHEY and SMNVEV (reference sequence). The CDR3 spans 16 residues. The V gene lost 5 bases and the J gene lost 0 bases, with 11 bases spanning the gap. The CDR3 here is CASSNAGNSGANVLTF. The CDR3 DNA follows: TGTGCCAGCAGTAACGCAGGGAACTCTGGGGCCAACGTCCTGACTTTC.

This clonotype has at least ten counts. V and J are TRBV12-3 or TRBV12-4 and TRBJ1-3; D is uncertain. The CDR3 is made up of 15 amino acids. V lost 1 base to trimming and J lost 0 bases, with 7 bases between them. The CDR3 spells CASSLGANSGNTIYF. In DNA form, the CDR3 reads TGTGCCAGCAGTTTAGGGGCAAACTCTGGAAACACCATATATTTT.

This clonotype showed up many times. The chain recombines TRBV4-1 with TRBJ2-1; D not resolved. CDR1 MGHRA and CDR2 YSYEKL come from the germline V gene. Between the trimmed V and J ends, which lost 0 bases and 4 bases, there was a span of 4 bases. The CDR3 has 13 residues. This CDR3 reads CASSQDPYNEQFF. Written as DNA, the CDR3 is TGCGCCAGCAGCCAAGATCCGTACAATGAGCAGTTCTTC.

The table lists this clonotype with many counts. This chain's CDR3 is CASSSGGTAAGTYTF. The CDR3 DNA reads as TGTGCCAGCAGCTCCGGAGGGACGGCGGCCGGTACCTACACCTTC. V gene TRBV5-6 combines with J gene TRBJ1-2, with a possible D match to TRBD1 (5 bases). This CDR3 is built from 15 residues. Looked up from germline, CDR1 is SGHDT and CDR2 is YYEEEE. Trimming took 3 bases from V and 10 from J, leaving 22 bases between them. The whole variable domain, remainder taken from reference TRBV5-6 and TRBJ1-2, is DAGVTQSPTHLIKTRGQQVTLRCSPKSGHDTVSWYQQALGQGPQFIFQYYEEEERQRGNFPDRFSGHQFPNYSSELNVNALLLGDSALYLCASSSGGTAAGTYTFGSGTRLTVV.

This clonotype showed up many times. The V and J genes are TRBV18 and TRBJ2-3; 10 nucleotides line up with TRBD1. The CDR3 covers 16 residues. The V gene end was trimmed by 6 bases and the J gene end by 2 bases; junction bases not matched to a gene: 8. CDR1 is KGHSH and CDR2 is LQKENI in the germline V gene. The CDR3 DNA is TGTGCCAGCTCCGCACGACAGGGGGCAGACACAGATACGCAGTATTTT. Amino acids: CASSARQGADTDTQYF. The variable domain in full, with the rest retrieved from reference TRBV18 and TRBJ2-3, is NAGVMQNPRHLVRRRGQEARLRCSPMKGHSHVYWYRQLPEEGLKFMVYLQKENIIDESGMPKERFSAEFPKEGPSILRIQQVVRGDSAAYFCASSARQGADTDTQYFGPGTRLTVL.

This clonotype came up many times. The V and J genes are TRBV21-1 and TRBJ2-7; the table's D call of TRBD2 was not tested on the DNA. TRBV21-1 is given as a pseudogene. The CDR3 runs to 15 residues. CDR3: CASIPHRGINYEQYF. The CDR3, as DNA: TGTGCCAGCATCCCGCATCGGGGCATCAACTACGAGCAGTACTTC.

This clonotype has at least ten counts. This chain connects TRBV3-1 to TRBJ2-2; 8 positions match TRBD2. The CDR3 totals 16 residues. Germline loops: CDR1 LGHDT, CDR2 YNNKEL (reference sequence). The junction had 4 bases not matched to a gene; V was cut back by 0 bases and J by 4 bases. CDR3 sequence reads: CASSQDGGGSTGELFF. The CDR3 DNA reads as TGTGCCAGCAGCCAAGATGGCGGGGGGAGCACCGGGGAGCTGTTTTTT. The full variable domain, in which reference TRBV3-1 and TRBJ2-2 provide the parts outside the CDR3, is DTAVSQTPKYLVTQMGNDKSIKCEQNLGHDTMYWYKQDSKKFLKIMFSYNNKELIINETVPNRFSPKSPDKAHLNLHINSLELGDSAVYFCASSQDGGGSTGELFFGEGSRLTVL.

This clonotype was recorded many times. The chain is built from TRBV25-1 and TRBJ1-5, with D tentatively TRBD1 (5 bases). V was clipped by 0 bases and J by 7 bases, with 10 bases between them. The CDR3 runs 14 residues. Germline CDR1 reads MGHDK; CDR2 reads SYGVNS. The CDR3 DNA sequence: TGTGCCAGCAGTGAATATCGAGGGGACCAGCCCCAGCATTTT. Amino acids: CASSEYRGDQPQHF.

This clonotype was seen at least ten times. V is TRBV28 and J is TRBJ2-7; D not resolved. CDR1 and CDR2 (germline): MDHEN, SYDVKM. The CDR3 consists of 12 residues. V shed 4 bases and J shed 3 bases, with 7 bases lying between them. CDR3 amino acids: CASSSPYYEQYF. The CDR3 DNA reads TGTGCCAGCAGTTCCCCCTACTACGAGCAGTACTTC. Supplemented by reference TRBV28 and TRBJ2-7, the full variable domain reads DVKVTQSSRYLVKRTGEKVFLECVQDMDHENMFWYRQDPGLGLRLIYFSYDVKMKEKGDIPEGYSVSREKKERFSLILESASTNQTSMYLCASSSPYYEQYFGPGTRLTVT.

This clonotype was seen a few times. The V gene is TRBV20-1, the J gene TRBJ2-1; 9 bases map to TRBD1. Germline V CDR1 and CDR2: DFQATT, SNEGSKA (reference sequence). This CDR3 has 13 residues. V lost 3 bases and J lost 5; bases outside the gene matches: 2. The chain's CDR3 is CSASRTGDNEQFF. The CDR3 coding sequence is TGCAGTGCTAGCAGGACAGGGGACAATGAGCAGTTCTTC.

This clonotype was observed a handful of times. The chain employs TRBV7-9 and TRBJ2-2; no definite D call. Trimming shortened V by 3 bases and J by 7 bases, and 21 bases separated the two germline ends. The CDR3 runs to 17 residues. The germline V gene has CDR1 SEHNR and CDR2 FQNEAQ (reference sequence). In DNA form, the CDR3 reads TGTGCCAGCAGCTTTTCTATCGGTGTCCGAGCTGTCGGGGAGCTGTTTTTT. Protein sequence: CASSFSIGVRAVGELFF.

At least ten counts were recorded for this clonotype. The final CDR3 position lacks the conserved phenylalanine or tryptophan, pointing to a likely read error. Because the CDR3's place on the DNA is in doubt, the DNA is left out and the CDR3 is given as listed by TCRdb. The chain joins TRBV12-5 to TRBJ2-2. The CDR3 adds up to 9 amino acids, both ends counted. Germline V lookup: CDR1 LGHNT, CDR2 FRNRAP. CDR3 region: CASGLRGGE.

Many counts were recorded for this clonotype. The chain carries TRBV20-1 and TRBJ1-5; no reliable D call. The V and J ends lost 0 bases and 7 bases respectively, with 10 bases between them. Germline V gene sequence: CDR1 DFQATT, CDR2 SNEGSKA (reference sequence). The CDR3 extends over 13 amino acids. DNA of the CDR3: TGCAGTGCTAGAGATGGTCCGGGGCAGCCCCAGCATTTT. This sequence encodes CSARDGPGQPQHF.

The V gene is TRBV12-3 or TRBV12-4, the J gene TRBJ2-2; D possibly corresponds to TRBD1 (6 bases). CDR3 length equals 14 residues. V was cut by 6 bases and J by 6 bases, with 14 bases left in between. CDR3 sequence: CASSLRGYAGELFF. CDR3 nucleotide sequence: TGTGCCAGCAGCCTGAGGGGGTATGCCGGGGAGCTGTTTTTT.

The table lists this clonotype with many counts. The chain has TRBV7-3 and TRBJ2-5; no clear D gene. The CDR3 totals 13 residues. CDR1 is SGHTA and CDR2 is FQGTGA in the germline V gene. Trimming took off 6 bases at V and 3 bases at J, with 11 bases between the two ends. CDR3 loop: CASRLSPKETQYF. The CDR3 region has the DNA TGTGCCAGCAGATTATCCCCGAAAGAGACCCAGTACTTC.

There are many counts of this clonotype. The chain employs TRBV12-3 or TRBV12-4 and TRBJ2-3; D may correspond to TRBD1 or TRBD2 (5 bases each). Trimming stripped 8 bases from V and 4 bases from J, with 10 bases between. The CDR3 covers 12 residues. CDR3 nucleotide sequence: TGTGCCAGCTCGACGGGGCCAGATACGCAGTATTTT. Translating it yields CASSTGPDTQYF.

This clonotype was counted ten times or more. The V gene is TRBV4-1, the J gene TRBJ2-1, with D possibly being TRBD1 or TRBD2 (7 bases each). The V gene lost 0 bases and the J gene lost 7 bases, with 19 bases spanning the gap. There are 17 residues in the CDR3. CDR1 is MGHRA and CDR2 is YSYEKL in the germline V gene. For the CDR3, the DNA is TGCGCCAGCAGCCAAGATAGGGGACAGCGGGGAAAGAATGAGCAGTTCTTC. The encoded protein is CASSQDRGQRGKNEQFF.

This clonotype was counted at least ten times. This chain uses TRBV9 with TRBJ1-1; 7 positions match TRBD1. CDR3 length equals 15 residues. J gave up 10 bases and V 0 bases, and 12 bases lay outside the gene matches. Germline loops: CDR1 SGDLS, CDR2 YYNGEE. As DNA, the CDR3 is TGTGCCAGCAGCGTAGACGGACAGGTCAATAGCGGAGCTTTCTTT. Its protein is CASSVDGQVNSGAFF.

This clonotype was picked up many times. J is TRBJ2-7 and V is TRBV14, with 9 bases fitting TRBD2. V lost 2 bases, J lost 4 bases, and 9 bases stayed unmatched. The germline V gene has CDR1 SGHDN and CDR2 FVKESK. The CDR3 spans 16 residues. The CDR3 region is CASSQTERGAGYEQYF. DNA of the CDR3: TGTGCCAGCAGCCAAACCGAGCGGGGGGCCGGTTACGAGCAGTACTTC.